The T cell receptor beta chain described here comes from a study of T cell changes during pregnancy in multiple sclerosis. The CDR3 extends over 15 amino acids. With V trimmed by 0 bases and J by 5 bases, 7 bases remained unmatched. Germline lookup yields CDR1 SGHDT and CDR2 YYEEEE. TCRdb's table, derived via immunoSEQ multiplex PCR, lists solely in-frame clones and lacks some. The sample holds about 60,000 clones, almost 95% seen once. This TCR was recovered from a female donor with multiple sclerosis, enrolled in a pregnancy study. This sequence joins TRBV5-6 and TRBJ2-5, with 7 bases identical to TRBD1. The specimen was peripheral blood, collected in the first trimester of pregnancy. CDR3 loop: CASSLGQGVMETQYF. In DNA, the CDR3 is TGTGCCAGCAGCTTGGGCCAGGGGGTAATGGAGACCCAGTACTTC. The full variable domain, with the rest looked up from reference TRBV5-6 and TRBJ2-5, is DAGVTQSPTHLIKTRGQQVTLRCSPKSGHDTVSWYQQALGQGPQFIFQYYEEEERQRGNFPDRFSGHQFPNYSSELNVNALLLGDSALYLCASSLGQGVMETQYFGPGTRLLVL.